The 25 T cell receptor beta chains below all came from one sample that was sequenced in a study of T cell responses to AZD1222 COVID-19 vaccine. Repertoires were generated with immunoSEQ multiplex PCR, while TCRdb's copy carries only in-frame clones and drops some. The sample has about 110,000 clones, about 87% seen once. Material: peripheral blood, obtained on day 0 of AZD1222 vaccination. These receptor sequences come from an adult in good health.

This chain joins TRBV30 and TRBJ2-7; no reliable D call. Germline V gives CDR1 GTSNPN, CDR2 SVGIG (reference sequence). Between the trimmed V and J ends, which lost 4 bases and 0 bases, there was a span of 7 bases. CDR3 length: 12 amino acids. Here the CDR3 DNA reads TGTGCCTGGAAAGGGTTCTCCTACGAGCAGTACTTC. Protein product: CAWKGFSYEQYF.

The J gene is TRBJ2-7, the V gene TRBV29-1, with D maybe TRBD2 (6 bases). Germline values: CDR1 SQVTM, CDR2 ANQGSEA. V was trimmed by 1 base and J by 6 bases, leaving 19 bases between them. The CDR3 is 15 residues long. In nucleotides, the CDR3 is TGCAGCGTTGAAGTAACGGGGGTCTCCGGGGGCGAGCAGTACTTC. Residues: CSVEVTGVSGGEQYF.

As to this clone: Other DNA sequences in this specimen translate into the identical CDR3. The V call is TRBV11-3, the J call TRBJ1-1; 8 bases map to TRBD1. The CDR3 extends over 12 amino acids. In germline, CDR1 is SGHNT, CDR2 YENEEA. V lost 5 bases, J lost 7 bases, and 3 bases stayed unmatched. The CDR3 nucleotides read TGTGCCAGCAGCCTAGGACAGGGTGAAGCTTTCTTT. Translated: CASSLGQGEAFF.

V is TRBV27 and J is TRBJ1-2; D unclear. V was pared by 6 bases and J by 0 bases, with 8 bases between. Germline V gene sequence: CDR1 MNHEY, CDR2 SMNVEV (reference sequence). The length of the CDR3 is 13 residues. The CDR3 spells CASSLQANYGYTF. In nucleotides, the CDR3 is TGTGCCAGCAGCCTACAAGCTAACTATGGCTACACCTTC.

The rearrangement joins TRBV5-6 to TRBJ2-7, with a possible D match to TRBD1 (5 bases). This CDR3 has 17 residues. Germline CDR1 SGHDT, CDR2 YYEEEE. V was pared by 2 bases and J by 2 bases, with 20 bases between. Here the CDR3 reads CASSFIYPPGLTYEQYF. The CDR3, as DNA: TGTGCCAGCAGCTTTATTTACCCCCCAGGGCTGACCTACGAGCAGTACTTC.

The V gene is TRBV2, the J gene TRBJ2-7, with D perhaps matching TRBD2 (7 bases). This CDR3 has 15 amino acids. The V and J ends lost 7 bases and 0 bases respectively, with 16 bases between them. Germline loops: CDR1 SNHLY, CDR2 FYNNEI. CDR3 bases: TGTGCCAGCAAAGCGGGACACGCGAGCTCCTACGAGCAGTACTTC. This sequence encodes CASKAGHASSYEQYF. Filled out from reference TRBV2 and TRBJ2-7, the complete variable domain reads EPEVTQTPSHQVTQMGQEVILRCVPISNHLYFYWYRQILGQKVEFLVSFYNNEISEKSEIFDDQFSVERPDGSNFTLKIRSTKLEDSAMYFCASKAGHASSYEQYFGPGTRLTVT.

V usage is TRBV7-6 and J usage is TRBJ2-1; 11 bases map to TRBD1. This CDR3 is 15 amino acids long. J was trimmed by 9 bases and V by 6 bases; bases with no gene match: 10. Per the germline V gene, CDR1 is SGHVS and CDR2 is FNYEAQ. For the CDR3, the DNA is TGTGCCAGCAGTCCAGGACAGGGGGCTTTTACTGAGCAGTTCTTC. This sequence encodes CASSPGQGAFTEQFF.

The chain joins TRBV6-1 to TRBJ2-7, with D tentatively TRBD1 (6 bases). V lost 1 base, J lost 0 bases, and 16 bases lay in between. Germline lookup yields CDR1 MNHNS and CDR2 SASEGT. This CDR3 spans 17 amino acids. The CDR3 DNA reads TGTGCCAGCAGTGAAGTTTTTGGGGGACACTCCTCCTACGAGCAGTACTTC. Translating it yields CASSEVFGGHSSYEQYF.

This chain joins TRBV2 and TRBJ1-1; 7 bases fit TRBD1. CDR3 length equals 15 residues. CDR1 SNHLY and CDR2 FYNNEI come from the germline V gene. The V segment lost 5 bases and the J segment 1 base; nucleotides outside the gene matches: 7. The DNA for the CDR3 is TGTGCCAGCAGTACTTCCGGGACAGCGAACACTGAAGCTTTCTTT. Translated, it gives CASSTSGTANTEAFF.

This clone has only a few counts. The same CDR3 arises from other DNA sequences in this sample as well. The chain links TRBV5-1 to TRBJ1-2; the D gene is possibly TRBD1 (5 bases). Germline loops: CDR1 SGHRS, CDR2 YFSETQ. V lost 4 bases and J lost 2, with 12 bases in between. The CDR3 is made up of 14 amino acids. DNA of the CDR3: TGCGCCAGCAGCCCGAGTGGGGGGAACTATGGCTACACCTTC. Protein: CASSPSGGNYGYTF.

The rearrangement joins TRBV3-1 (or the pseudogene TRBV3-2) to TRBJ2-2, with 12 bases fitting TRBD2. The V gene end was trimmed by 1 base and the J gene end by 9 bases; junction bases not matched to a gene: 3. Looked up from germline, CDR1 is LGHDT and CDR2 is YNNKEL (reference sequence). The CDR3 has 15 residues. The CDR3 DNA sequence: TGTGCCAGCAGCCAAGTGGGACTAGCGGGCAGGGAGCTGTTTTTT. The encoded protein is CASSQVGLAGRELFF.

In this sample, this clone turned up a few times. The V call is TRBV19, the J call TRBJ2-1; perhaps TRBD2 as D (6 bases). The V gene lost 3 bases and the J gene lost 7 bases, with 16 bases spanning the gap. This CDR3 has 15 amino acids. Germline loops: CDR1 LNHDA, CDR2 SQIVND (reference sequence). The CDR3 nucleotides are TGTGCCAGTAGTATGAAAAGGGTGGGAGGTAATGAGCAGTTCTTC. Translated: CASSMKRVGGNEQFF.

This chain links TRBV30 with TRBJ1-5; 12 bases are shared with TRBD1. Germline V gives CDR1 GTSNPN, CDR2 SVGIG (reference sequence). V was clipped by 0 bases and J by 7 bases; unmatched bases: 7. The CDR3 consists of 16 residues. The CDR3 spells CAWSVRDRGLRQPQHF. The DNA for the CDR3 is TGTGCCTGGAGTGTACGGGACAGGGGGCTACGCCAGCCCCAGCATTTT.

The V and J genes are TRBV27 and TRBJ1-6, with 7 bases lining up with TRBD1. The junction had 11 bases not matched to a gene; V was cut back by 3 bases and J by 0 bases. There are 19 residues in the CDR3. Germline lookup yields CDR1 MNHEY and CDR2 SMNVEV (reference sequence). CDR3 nucleotides: TGTGCCAGCAGTTTCGATCGTGGACAGGCGAGCTCCTATAATTCACCCCTCCACTTT. Translation: CASSFDRGQASSYNSPLHF.

This clone was recorded a few times. V usage is TRBV5-1 and J usage is TRBJ1-1, with D perhaps TRBD1 (5 bases). Germline V gene data show CDR1 as SGHRS and CDR2 as YFSETQ. CDR3 length equals 13 residues. The V end was cut by 3 bases, the J end by 3 bases, with 9 bases between. The CDR3 DNA sequence: TGCGCCAGCAGCTGGGGAGGGGACACTGAAGCTTTCTTT. As protein: CASSWGGDTEAFF. Full variable domain (missing parts from reference TRBV5-1 and TRBJ1-1): KAGVTQTPRYLIKTRGQQVTLSCSPISGHRSVSWYQQTPGQGLQFLFEYFSETQRNKGNFPGRFSGRQFSNSRSEMNVSTLELGDSALYLCASSWGGDTEAFFGQGTRLTVV.

This chain joins TRBV6-2 or TRBV6-3 and TRBJ1-1; D not certain. CDR1 is MNHEY, CDR2 SVGEGT, per germline. V lost 5 bases and J 4 bases, leaving 8 bases between the germline ends. The CDR3 contains 12 residues. The CDR3 protein is CASSRTVTEAFF. The CDR3 coding sequence is TGTGCCAGCAGTCGGACTGTCACTGAAGCTTTCTTT.

Comment on this clone: Additional DNA sequences in this sample encode the identical CDR3. V gene TRBV27 combines with J gene TRBJ1-5; the D is unclear. Trimming removed 3 bases at V and 0 bases at J, with 0 bases between. The CDR3 is made up of 12 amino acids. Germline V gene sequence: CDR1 MNHEY, CDR2 SMNVEV (reference sequence). CDR3 in amino acids: CASSFSNQPQHF. CDR3 DNA: TGTGCCAGCAGTTTTAGCAATCAGCCCCAGCATTTT.

The chain is built from TRBV19 and TRBJ2-5, with D perhaps assigned TRBD1 or TRBD2 (6 bases each). CDR3 length: 15 residues. Germline lookup yields CDR1 LNHDA and CDR2 SQIVND (reference sequence). Trimming shortened V by 3 bases and J by 3 bases, and 14 bases separated the two germline ends. The CDR3 region has the DNA TGTGCCAGTAGTATCGGGGGCGGGGTTAAAGAGACCCAGTACTTC. As protein: CASSIGGGVKETQYF. The full variable domain, in which reference TRBV19 and TRBJ2-5 provide the parts outside the CDR3, is DGGITQSPKYLFRKEGQNVTLSCEQNLNHDAMYWYRQDPGQGLRLIYYSQIVNDFQKGDIAEGYSVSREKKESFPLTVTSAQKNPTAFYLCASSIGGGVKETQYFGPGTRLLVL.

The chain recombines TRBV5-1 with TRBJ1-4; 8 bases are shared with TRBD1. The CDR3 runs to 16 residues. Looked up from germline, CDR1 is SGHRS and CDR2 is YFSETQ. J was trimmed by 6 bases and V by 1 base; bases with no gene match: 8. CDR3 sequence reads: CASSLNWGQVDEKLFF. As DNA, the CDR3 is TGCGCCAGCAGCTTGAATTGGGGACAGGTGGATGAAAAACTGTTTTTT.

The chain joins TRBV5-1 to TRBJ1-3; 7 bases line up with TRBD1. Germline V gene data show CDR1 as SGHRS and CDR2 as YFSETQ. The CDR3 runs to 16 residues. V gave up 3 bases and J gave up 0 bases; unmatched junction bases: 6. In nucleotides, the CDR3 is TGCGCCAGCAGCTCGGGGACAGTTTCCTCTGGAAACACCATATATTTT. It yields the protein CASSSGTVSSGNTIYF. Full variable domain (outside the CDR3, taken from reference TRBV5-1 and TRBJ1-3): KAGVTQTPRYLIKTRGQQVTLSCSPISGHRSVSWYQQTPGQGLQFLFEYFSETQRNKGNFPGRFSGRQFSNSRSEMNVSTLELGDSALYLCASSSGTVSSGNTIYFGEGSWLTVV.

The chain couples TRBV19 to TRBJ2-5; TRBD2 is a possible D gene (5 bases). Germline V gives CDR1 LNHDA, CDR2 SQIVND (reference sequence). Trimming stripped 6 bases from V and 5 bases from J, with 10 bases between. The CDR3 is 12 amino acids. The CDR3 loop is CASSPSPETQYF. The CDR3, as DNA: TGTGCCAGTAGCCCTAGCCCGGAGACCCAGTACTTC.

The chain joins TRBV29-1 to TRBJ1-2; D is uncertain. Deletions cut 6 bases from V and 4 bases from J, with 9 bases between. Germline values: CDR1 SQVTM, CDR2 ANQGSEA. The CDR3 contains 11 residues. The CDR3 sequence is CSVEKGYGYTF. For the CDR3, the DNA is TGCAGCGTGGAAAAGGGCTATGGCTACACCTTC.

The chain links TRBV7-2 to TRBJ1-6, with D possibly matching TRBD1 (6 bases). The CDR3 totals 12 residues. CDR1 SGHTA and CDR2 FQGNSA come from the germline V gene. V lost 2 bases and J 12 bases, leaving 8 bases between the germline ends. The CDR3 loop reads CASSLRGKPLHF. The CDR3 nucleotides are TGTGCCAGCAGCTTAAGGGGGAAACCCCTCCACTTT.

This clone was seen only once. The junction and the germline gene differ at one end; a read error may be behind it. The chain is built from TRBV7-2 and TRBJ1-5; 7 bases are shared with TRBD1. This CDR3 spans 19 amino acids. CDR1 is SGHTA, CDR2 FQGNSA, per germline. CDR3 coding DNA: TGTGCCAGCAGCCTAGCCGGGACAGTGTTACCTTACGGCAATCAGCCCCAGCATTTT. It specifies CASSLAGTVLPYGNQPQHF.

The rearrangement links TRBV9 to TRBJ2-7; D is undetermined. The CDR3 is 17 residues long. Trimming shortened V by 4 bases and J by 0 bases, and 20 bases separated the two germline ends. Germline V gene data show CDR1 as SGDLS and CDR2 as YYNGEE. The CDR3 DNA follows: TGTGCCAGCAGCCCACATATTGGGCAAGCAACCTCCTACGAGCAGTACTTC. Protein: CASSPHIGQATSYEQYF. Complete variable domain (other parts from reference TRBV9 and TRBJ2-7): DSGVTQTPKHLITATGQRVTLRCSPRSGDLSVYWYQQSLDQGLQFLIQYYNGEERAKGNILERFSAQQFPDLHSELNLSSLELGDSALYFCASSPHIGQATSYEQYFGPGTRLTVT.